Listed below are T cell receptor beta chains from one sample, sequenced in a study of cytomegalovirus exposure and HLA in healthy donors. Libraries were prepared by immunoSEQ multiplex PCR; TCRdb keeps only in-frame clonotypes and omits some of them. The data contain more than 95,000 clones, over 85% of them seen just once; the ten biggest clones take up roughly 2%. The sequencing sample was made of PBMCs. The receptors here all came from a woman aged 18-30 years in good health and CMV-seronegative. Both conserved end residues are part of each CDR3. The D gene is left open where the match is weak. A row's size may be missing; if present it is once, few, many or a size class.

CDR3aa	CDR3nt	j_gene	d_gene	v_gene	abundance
CAWSVGGTGYGYTF	TGTGCCTGGAGTGTGGGAGGGACCGGCTATGGCTACACCTTC	TRBJ1-2	NA	TRBV30	NA
CASSQDSSGNTIYF	TGCGCCAGCAGCCAAGATAGCTCTGGAAACACCATATATTTT	TRBJ1-3	NA	TRBV4-1	NA
CASSLRTGQADLQFF	TGTGCCAGCAGCCTAAGGACAGGGCAAGCAGACCTTCAGTTCTTC	TRBJ2-1	TRBD1	TRBV7-9	many
CASSLVDLGGETQYF	TGTGCCAGCAGCTTAGTAGACTTGGGGGGAGAGACCCAGTACTTC	TRBJ2-5	NA	TRBV7-9	NA
CAWSAQGTGELFF	TGTGCCTGGAGTGCGCAGGGCACCGGGGAGCTGTTTTTT	TRBJ2-2	NA	TRBV30	NA
CASSSEGAVNYGYTF	TGCGCCAGCAGCTCTGAAGGGGCAGTTAACTATGGCTACACCTTC	TRBJ1-2	NA	TRBV5-1	NA
CASSVAGAYEQYF	TGTGCCAGCAGCGTAGCGGGGGCCTACGAGCAGTACTTC	TRBJ2-7	TRBD2	TRBV5-4	NA
CASSLSGTYEQYF	TGTGCCAGCAGCCTCAGCGGGACGTACGAGCAGTACTTC	TRBJ2-7	TRBD2	TRBV5-4	few
CASSAGTGGKKQYF	TGTGCCAGCAGTGCCGGGACAGGGGGGAAAAAGCAGTACTTC	TRBJ2-7	TRBD1	TRBV6-5	NA
CASSLGAYSNQPQHF	TGCGCCAGCAGCTTGGGGGCCTATAGCAATCAGCCCCAGCATTTT	TRBJ1-5	NA	TRBV5-1	NA
CAWSVLAGGYNEQFF	TGTGCCTGGAGTGTCCTAGCGGGAGGCTACAATGAGCAGTTCTTC	TRBJ2-1	TRBD2	TRBV30	NA
CASSGQGDHIQYF	TGCGCCAGCAGCGGACAGGGTGATCACATTCAGTACTTC	TRBJ2-4	TRBD1	TRBV5-1	NA
CASSLGIQVPGELFF	TGTGCCAGCAGCTTAGGTATACAGGTGCCCGGGGAGCTGTTTTTT	TRBJ2-2	NA	TRBV7-2	NA